The next 32 T cell receptor beta chains were all read from a single sample in a study of blood T cell repertoires in COVID-19. Assay: immunoSEQ multiplex PCR; the TCRdb copy retains only in-frame clones and omits some. The repertoire holds some 270,000 clones, with 86% as singletons. Sequenced sample: peripheral blood. The receptors shown here come from a woman older than 75 with COVID-19, enrolled during active disease.

The V call is TRBV19, the J call TRBJ2-7; the match to TRBD2 covers 10 bases. V was clipped by 5 bases and J by 4 bases; unmatched bases: 8. The CDR3 sequence is 15 residues long. Germline CDR1 and CDR2: LNHDA and SQIVND (reference sequence). CDR3: CASSFRGLATYEQYF. The CDR3, as DNA: TGTGCCAGTAGTTTTCGGGGACTAGCGACGTACGAGCAGTACTTC.

CDR3 amino acids: CASSPDSNTEAFF. The DNA of the CDR3 is TGTGCCAGCTCACCCGACAGCAACACTGAAGCTTTCTTT. The genes are TRBV18 and TRBJ1-1; a weak D match, TRBD1 (5 bases). Trimming cost V 3 bases and J 2 bases, with 7 bases left between them. The germline V gene has CDR1 KGHSH and CDR2 LQKENI. The CDR3 contains 13 residues.

This sequence joins TRBV6-4 and TRBJ2-2; 8 bases map to TRBD1. V trimming: 4 bases; J trimming: 1 base; junction bases outside the gene matches: 2. CDR1 is MRHNA, CDR2 SNTAGT, per germline. The CDR3 runs to 15 residues. CDR3 sequence (DNA): TGTGCCAGCAGTGTAGGACAGGGGAACACCGGGGAGCTGTTTTTT. This translates into CASSVGQGNTGELFF.

The chain recombines TRBV18 with TRBJ2-5, with D possibly TRBD1 on 6 matching bases. The germline V and J ends were trimmed by 6 bases and 3 bases, with 11 bases remaining between them. The CDR3 totals 13 residues. The germline V gene has CDR1 KGHSH and CDR2 LQKENI. The CDR3, as DNA: TGTGCCAGCTCCAGAGGACAGAAAGAGACCCAGTACTTC. Protein sequence: CASSRGQKETQYF.

V usage is TRBV3-1 (or the pseudogene TRBV3-2) and J usage is TRBJ1-2; D call uncertain. Trimming removed 1 base from V and 7 bases from J, with 4 bases in between. The CDR3 runs to 11 residues. The V gene's germline CDR1 is LGHDT and CDR2 YNNKEL (reference sequence). CDR3 coding DNA: TGTGCCAGCAGCCAAGGGCCTGGCTACACCTTC. This translates into CASSQGPGYTF.

The chain is built from TRBV6-6 and TRBJ2-7, with D tentatively TRBD2 (6 bases). CDR1 and CDR2 (germline): MNHNY, SVGAGI (reference sequence). CDR3 length: 14 amino acids. V was shortened by 6 bases and J by 1 base, with 13 bases between the two germline ends. The DNA of the CDR3 is TGTGCCAGCAGGGGGGGAGTGCAATCCTACGAGCAGTACTTC. Protein: CASRGGVQSYEQYF.

The table lists this clone with a count of one. The V call is TRBV28, the J call TRBJ1-1; D not certain. The CDR3 is 11 residues long. The V end was cut by 8 bases, the J end by 6 bases, with 10 bases between. CDR1 and CDR2 (germline): MDHEN, SYDVKM. The CDR3 sequence: CASHYMSEAFF. CDR3 DNA: TGTGCCAGCCATTACATGTCTGAAGCTTTCTTT.

This clone occurred a few times. V is TRBV30 and J is TRBJ1-5; unclear D gene. The CDR3 length is 13 residues. CDR1 and CDR2 (germline): GTSNPN, SVGIG (reference sequence). V lost 2 bases and J lost 0, with 5 bases in between. Written as DNA, the CDR3 is TGTGCCTGGAGTTCTGTTAGCAATCAGCCCCAGCATTTT. The encoded protein is CAWSSVSNQPQHF.

The V and J genes are TRBV5-1 and TRBJ2-3, with D maybe TRBD1 (5 bases). V lost 6 bases to trimming and J lost 11 bases, with 13 bases between them. Germline V gene lookup returns CDR1 SGHRS and CDR2 YFSETQ. The CDR3 has 11 amino acids. The chain's CDR3 is CASTEQERQYF. The CDR3 nucleotides are TGCGCCAGCACTGAACAGGAAAGGCAGTATTTT.

The chain employs TRBV30 and TRBJ2-7; 12 bases line up with TRBD2. CDR1 and CDR2 from the germline V gene are GTSNPN and SVGIG (reference sequence). The CDR3 contains 14 residues. V lost 0 bases to trimming and J lost 4 bases; unmatched junction nucleotides: 1. The CDR3 spells CAWSVTSGGYEQYF. Written as DNA, the CDR3 is TGTGCCTGGAGTGTGACTAGCGGGGGTTACGAGCAGTACTTC.

The chain uses TRBV5-6 and TRBJ1-6; the match to TRBD1 covers 8 bases. Germline lookup yields CDR1 SGHDT and CDR2 YYEEEE. The CDR3 has 15 residues. V was clipped by 2 bases and J by 5 bases; unmatched bases: 3. The CDR3 spells CASSFGTGNNSPLHF. The CDR3, as DNA: TGTGCCAGCAGCTTTGGGACAGGAAATAATTCACCCCTCCACTTT.

The chain joins TRBV10-3 to TRBJ2-7; 10 bases map to TRBD2. Germline V gene lookup returns CDR1 ENHRY and CDR2 SYGVKD. The CDR3 runs 15 residues. V shed 0 bases and J 7 bases; nucleotides not matched to a gene: 6. This chain's CDR3 is CAISESTSGVGEQYF. DNA for the CDR3: TGTGCCATCAGTGAGTCTACTAGCGGGGTCGGGGAGCAGTACTTC.

The chain combines TRBV27 with TRBJ2-3; TRBD2 is a possible D gene (6 bases). With 2 bases removed from V and 5 bases from J, the gap between germline ends came to 14 bases. Germline CDR1 MNHEY, CDR2 SMNVEV (reference sequence). The CDR3 has 15 amino acids. The CDR3 DNA is TGTGCCAGCAGTTTAGGTAGGGCGCGGGGAGATACGCAGTATTTT. Translation: CASSLGRARGDTQYF.

This sequence joins TRBV10-3 and TRBJ2-5; 10 nucleotides line up with TRBD2. The CDR3 totals 15 residues. Per germline, CDR1 ENHRY and CDR2 SYGVKD. V shed 2 bases and J 3 bases; nucleotides not matched to a gene: 3. CDR3 DNA: TGTGCCATCAGTGAGAGTAGCGGGGGGAAAGAGACCCAGTACTTC. Translating gives CAISESSGGKETQYF.

The CDR3 region is CASSMGDTTNTEAFF. DNA of the CDR3: TGTGCCAGCAGCATGGGGGACACAACGAACACTGAAGCTTTCTTT. V gene TRBV7-2 combines with J gene TRBJ1-1, with D perhaps matching TRBD1 (6 bases). Germline assignment: CDR1 SGHTA and CDR2 FQGNSA. The V end was cut by 5 bases, the J end by 1 base, with 14 bases between. The CDR3 runs 15 residues.

The chain recombines TRBV18 with TRBJ1-1; D gene ambiguous. The CDR3 loop spans 13 amino acids. Germline V gene lookup returns CDR1 KGHSH and CDR2 LQKENI. V lost 2 bases and J lost 3, with 7 bases in between. CDR3 residues: CASSPTRYTEAFF. Here the CDR3 DNA reads TGTGCCAGCTCACCAACGAGATACACTGAAGCTTTCTTT. Supplemented by reference TRBV18 and TRBJ1-1, the full variable domain reads NAGVMQNPRHLVRRRGQEARLRCSPMKGHSHVYWYRQLPEEGLKFMVYLQKENIIDESGMPKERFSAEFPKEGPSILRIQQVVRGDSAAYFCASSPTRYTEAFFGQGTRLTVV.

The chain combines TRBV5-1 with TRBJ2-1; D perhaps matches TRBD2 (6 bases). V was trimmed by 4 bases and J by 4 bases, leaving 9 bases between them. This CDR3 contains 13 residues. CDR1 is SGHRS, CDR2 YFSETQ, per germline. CDR3 in amino acids: CASSPAGYNEQFF. CDR3 bases: TGCGCCAGCAGCCCCGCGGGGTACAATGAGCAGTTCTTC. The full variable domain, with the rest looked up from reference TRBV5-1 and TRBJ2-1, is KAGVTQTPRYLIKTRGQQVTLSCSPISGHRSVSWYQQTPGQGLQFLFEYFSETQRNKGNFPGRFSGRQFSNSRSEMNVSTLELGDSALYLCASSPAGYNEQFFGPGTRLTVL.

The chain is built from TRBV7-2 and TRBJ2-3; 9 bases align to TRBD2. CDR3 size: 15 residues. Per germline, CDR1 SGHTA and CDR2 FQGNSA. Losses at the gene ends were 6 bases for V and 4 bases for J; bases not matched to a gene: 8. CDR3 amino acids: CASRSSGGISDTQYF. The CDR3 DNA reads TGTGCCAGCAGATCCAGCGGGGGGATCTCAGATACGCAGTATTTT.

The genes are TRBV14 and TRBJ1-2; D is perhaps TRBD1 (5 bases). V was cut by 4 bases and J by 1 base, with 13 bases left in between. The CDR3 covers 15 residues. Per germline, CDR1 SGHDN and CDR2 FVKESK. CDR3 bases: TGTGCCAGCAGCCTTGCCCAGGGACTTAACTATGGCTACACCTTC. Its protein is CASSLAQGLNYGYTF.

This chain links TRBV28 with TRBJ1-3; D is ambiguous. CDR3 length equals 11 residues. V gave up 11 bases and J gave up 7 bases, with 12 bases separating them. Germline V CDR1 and CDR2: MDHEN, SYDVKM. Here the CDR3 DNA reads TGTGCCGCCACCCTGCGGAACACCATATATTTT. Translation: CAATLRNTIYF.

The CDR3 spells CASRLRTGREKLFF. In DNA form, the CDR3 reads TGTGCCAGCAGGCTACGGACAGGGCGGGAAAAACTGTTTTTT. The chain links TRBV2 to TRBJ1-4; 8 nucleotides align to TRBD1. The CDR3 covers 14 residues. V shed 6 bases and J 8 bases; nucleotides not matched to a gene: 8. Germline CDR1 is SNHLY and CDR2 is FYNNEI. Combining the CDR3 with reference TRBV2 and TRBJ1-4 gives the whole variable domain EPEVTQTPSHQVTQMGQEVILRCVPISNHLYFYWYRQILGQKVEFLVSFYNNEISEKSEIFDDQFSVERPDGSNFTLKIRSTKLEDSAMYFCASRLRTGREKLFFGSGTQLSVL.

The chain carries TRBV4-2 and TRBJ2-6; 10 bases align to TRBD1. The CDR3 runs to 15 residues. Germline trimming cut 4 bases from V and 11 bases from J; bases unmatched to any gene: 8. From germline, CDR1 is LGHNA and CDR2 YNFKEQ. As DNA, the CDR3 is TGTGCCAGCAGCCTCACACTAGGGACAGGGGACGTCCTGACTTTC. It is translated as CASSLTLGTGDVLTF.

The chain recombines TRBV4-2 with TRBJ2-3; 8 positions agree with TRBD2. The junction had 5 bases not matched to a gene; V was cut back by 2 bases and J by 4 bases. Germline V lookup: CDR1 LGHNA, CDR2 YNFKEQ. This CDR3 is built from 15 residues. The CDR3 region has the DNA TGTGCCAGCAGCCAAATAGCGGGGTCCGCAGATACGCAGTATTTT. Encoded protein: CASSQIAGSADTQYF.

This rearrangement joins TRBV20-1 to TRBJ1-3; no clear D gene. From germline, CDR1 is DFQATT and CDR2 SNEGSKA (reference sequence). The length of the CDR3 is 13 residues. Deletions cut 3 bases from V and 8 bases from J, with 14 bases between. The CDR3 nucleotides are TGCAGTGCTAGTGGTACGGTCGGGGACACCATATATTTT. This translates into CSASGTVGDTIYF.

The rearrangement links TRBV4-3 to TRBJ2-7, with D unclear. Germline CDR1 and CDR2: LGHNA and YSLEER. The germline V and J ends were trimmed by 0 bases and 2 bases, with 14 bases remaining between them. The CDR3 is made up of 16 amino acids. CDR3 DNA: TGCGCCAGCAGCCAAGATACTGGAGTTGTGCCCTACGAGCAGTACTTC. Translated: CASSQDTGVVPYEQYF.

The gene calls are TRBV6-6 and TRBJ2-3, with TRBD2 identical over 7 bases. After removal of 2 bases from V and 4 bases from J, the junction contained 3 bases not matched to a gene. The CDR3 consists of 14 residues. From germline, CDR1 is MNHNY and CDR2 SVGAGI (reference sequence). CDR3 sequence: CASSYSAGADTQYF. In DNA form, the CDR3 reads TGTGCCAGCAGTTACAGCGCGGGGGCAGATACGCAGTATTTT.

V gene TRBV3-1 (or the pseudogene TRBV3-2) combines with J gene TRBJ1-5; D is ambiguous. The CDR3 loop spans 16 amino acids. Germline values: CDR1 LGHDT, CDR2 YNNKEL (reference sequence). Trimming left V 0 bases short and J 0 bases short, with 9 bases between. The CDR3 loop is CASSQDGPYSNQPQHF. The CDR3 region has the DNA TGTGCCAGCAGCCAAGATGGGCCCTATAGCAATCAGCCCCAGCATTTT.

The chain couples TRBV28 to TRBJ1-2, with D unresolved. Germline loops: CDR1 MDHEN, CDR2 SYDVKM. Trimming took off 7 bases at V and 7 bases at J, with 19 bases between the two ends. The CDR3 sequence is 14 residues long. CDR3 in amino acids: CASTTSYVTGGYTF. The CDR3 coding sequence is TGTGCCAGCACCACTTCCTATGTTACGGGTGGCTACACCTTC.

V is TRBV11-3 and J is TRBJ2-5, with D perhaps matching TRBD2 (5 bases). The CDR3 contains 12 residues. V lost 1 base to trimming and J lost 5 bases, with 5 bases between them. Germline CDR1 reads SGHNT; CDR2 reads YENEEA. This CDR3 is CASSLGEETQYF. The DNA for the CDR3 is TGTGCCAGCAGCTTAGGGGAGGAGACCCAGTACTTC.

V usage is TRBV5-1 and J usage is TRBJ2-1; TRBD2 matches at 13 bases. Germline CDR1 and CDR2: SGHRS and YFSETQ. V lost 4 bases to trimming and J lost 9 bases; unmatched junction nucleotides: 7. This CDR3 spans 15 amino acids. The CDR3: CASSITSGGASEQFF. In DNA form, the CDR3 reads TGCGCCAGCAGCATTACTAGCGGGGGGGCTAGTGAGCAGTTCTTC.

V usage is TRBV7-2 and J usage is TRBJ2-1; 8 positions match TRBD1. V shed 5 bases and J 7 bases; nucleotides not matched to a gene: 16. Germline V lookup: CDR1 SGHTA, CDR2 FQGNSA. The CDR3 runs 17 residues. The CDR3 region has the DNA TGTGCCAGCAGCCCAGCCACTGGACAGGGACTGGGGAATGAGCAGTTCTTC. Translating gives CASSPATGQGLGNEQFF.

The chain links TRBV2 to TRBJ2-5; TRBD2 matches 11 bases. Germline V CDR1 and CDR2: SNHLY, FYNNEI. J lost 4 bases, V lost 5 bases, and 6 bases had no gene match. The CDR3 sequence is 15 residues long. For the CDR3, the DNA is TGTGCCAGCAGTAGGACACTAGCGGGGGCAGAGACCCAGTACTTC. This codes for CASSRTLAGAETQYF.